This entry lists 21 T cell receptor beta chains sequenced from one sample in a study of shared clonotypes between healthy human individuals. CD45RO-negative CD8 cells positively selected for CCR7 made up the naive population, which excluded terminally differentiated effector memory CD45RA+ cells. Assay used: immunoSEQ multiplex PCR; TCRdb lists only in-frame clones, some missing. The table includes around 580,000 clones, 95% to 98% detected once. Sequenced material: naive CD8+ T cells sorted from blood. The receptors derive from a man under 40 in good health.

The V and J genes are TRBV10-3 and TRBJ2-2; 8 nucleotides match TRBD2. This CDR3 is built from 17 residues. J gave up 3 bases and V 0 bases, and 6 bases lay outside the gene matches. Germline CDR1 ENHRY, CDR2 SYGVKD. CDR3: CAISESVSGRDTGELFF. The CDR3 coding sequence is TGTGCCATCAGTGAGTCGGTAAGCGGGAGAGACACCGGGGAGCTGTTTTTT.

This chain links TRBV15 with TRBJ2-1; unclear D gene. Deletions cut 1 base from V and 8 bases from J, with 15 bases between. The CDR3 has 15 residues. Germline V gene sequence: CDR1 LNHNV, CDR2 YYDKDF (reference sequence). The CDR3 bases are TGTGCCACCAGCAGAGCCCCGTTCTCGGCTGATGAGCAGTTCTTC. This gives the protein CATSRAPFSADEQFF.

V and J are TRBV27 and TRBJ2-7; unclear D gene. CDR1 and CDR2 from the germline V gene are MNHEY and SMNVEV (reference sequence). This CDR3 is built from 14 residues. V lost 2 bases, J lost 2 bases, and 10 bases lay in between. The CDR3 DNA sequence: TGTGCCAGCAGTTTAACACCCGTAACCTACGAGCAGTACTTC. Its translation is CASSLTPVTYEQYF.

The V gene is TRBV6-6, the J gene TRBJ2-2; D may be TRBD1 (5 bases). The CDR3 runs to 15 residues. Trimming took 2 bases from V and 7 from J, leaving 14 bases between them. Looked up from germline, CDR1 is MNHNY and CDR2 is SVGAGI (reference sequence). The CDR3 spells CASSYPRGLDGELFF. As DNA, the CDR3 is TGTGCCAGCAGTTACCCAAGGGGTCTGGACGGGGAGCTGTTTTTT.

The J gene is TRBJ2-5, the V gene TRBV11-2; 13 nucleotides agree with TRBD2. Germline assignment: CDR1 SGHAT and CDR2 FQNNGV. The CDR3 totals 16 residues. J lost 1 base, V lost 4 bases, and 3 bases had no gene match. CDR3 DNA: TGTGCCAGCAGCTGGGGGACTAGCGGGACCCAAGAGACCCAGTACTTC. Translating it yields CASSWGTSGTQETQYF.

The rearrangement uses TRBV2 and TRBJ2-5; D assignment may be TRBD1 or TRBD2 (6 bases each). Looked up from germline, CDR1 is SNHLY and CDR2 is FYNNEI. This CDR3 has 15 amino acids. V lost 9 bases and J 4 bases, leaving 21 bases between the germline ends. The CDR3 reads CASERGAIVRETQYF. The DNA of the CDR3 is TGTGCCAGTGAGAGGGGGGCGATCGTTAGAGAGACCCAGTACTTC.

V and J are TRBV29-1 and TRBJ2-1, with TRBD2 as a possible D gene (6 bases). The CDR3 length is 12 residues. The germline CDR1 and CDR2 sequences are SQVTM and ANQGSEA. The V end lost 4 bases, the J end lost 9 bases, and 13 bases lay between the germline ends. The CDR3 spells CSVGGTRIEQFF. In DNA, the CDR3 is TGCAGCGTTGGCGGGACTCGGATTGAGCAGTTCTTC.

This rearrangement joins TRBV6-1 to TRBJ2-1; 8 nucleotides line up with TRBD2. Germline V CDR1 and CDR2: MNHNS, SASEGT. This CDR3 contains 13 residues. Trimming cost V 6 bases and J 6 bases; bases outside gene matches: 4. The CDR3: CASSPGGVNEQFF. Written as DNA, the CDR3 is TGTGCCAGCAGCCCCGGGGGGGTCAATGAGCAGTTCTTC.

V gene TRBV5-8 combines with J gene TRBJ2-1; D uncertain. The CDR3 contains 16 residues. The ends were cut back, 0 bases at V and 0 bases at J, with 10 bases in the middle. Germline values: CDR1 SGHTS, CDR2 YDEGEE. CDR3: CASSLDAVYSYNEQFF. The CDR3 DNA is TGTGCCAGCAGCTTGGATGCAGTCTACTCCTACAATGAGCAGTTCTTC.

The J gene is TRBJ2-1, the V gene TRBV7-2, with 10 bases that match TRBD2. V gave up 1 base and J gave up 4 bases; unmatched junction bases: 4. The CDR3 loop spans 16 amino acids. Looked up from germline, CDR1 is SGHTA and CDR2 is FQGNSA. CDR3 protein: CASSLDGLAAYNEQFF. CDR3 in DNA: TGTGCCAGCAGCTTAGATGGACTAGCGGCTTACAATGAGCAGTTCTTC.

This chain joins TRBV14 and TRBJ2-5, with 14 positions matching TRBD2. Germline V CDR1 and CDR2: SGHDN, FVKESK. J lost 5 bases, V lost 4 bases, and 9 bases had no gene match. The CDR3 contains 17 residues. CDR3 in DNA: TGTGCCAGCAGCCCCGGGACTAGCGGGAGTATTGTTGAGACCCAGTACTTC. Translation: CASSPGTSGSIVETQYF.

The V gene is TRBV2, the J gene TRBJ2-1; D uncertain. The CDR3 extends over 11 amino acids. Trimming removed 3 bases from V and 8 bases from J, with 5 bases in between. Germline loops: CDR1 SNHLY, CDR2 FYNNEI. This chain's CDR3 is CASSEAYEQFF. CDR3 coding DNA: TGTGCCAGCAGTGAGGCTTATGAGCAGTTCTTC.

This clone has only one observation. CDR3 DNA sequence: TGTGCCAGCAGGGGATTTGAGGGGACCGACGAGCAGTACTTC. Translation: CASRGFEGTDEQYF. The rearrangement uses TRBV6-1 and TRBJ2-7; D may be TRBD1 or TRBD2 (5 bases each). The V end lost 6 bases, the J end lost 5 bases, and 17 bases lay between the germline ends. CDR3 size: 14 residues. CDR1 is MNHNS, CDR2 SASEGT, per germline.

The chain carries TRBV7-6 and TRBJ2-7; 16 bases map to TRBD2. The CDR3 has 17 amino acids. Germline lookup yields CDR1 SGHVS and CDR2 FNYEAQ. V was clipped by 5 bases and J by 3 bases; unmatched bases: 7. CDR3 protein: CASSSGTSGRALYEQYF. CDR3 DNA sequence: TGTGCCAGCAGCAGCGGGACTAGCGGGAGGGCCCTCTACGAGCAGTACTTC.

The V gene is TRBV19, the J gene TRBJ2-7; D gene uncertain. V dropped 3 bases and J dropped 4 bases, with 10 bases sitting between them. CDR1 is LNHDA, CDR2 SQIVND, per germline (reference sequence). This CDR3 has 13 amino acids. CDR3: CASSIGARYEQYF. CDR3 bases: TGTGCCAGTAGTATTGGTGCTAGATACGAGCAGTACTTC.

The rearrangement joins TRBV25-1 to TRBJ1-2, with no clear D. Per the germline V gene, CDR1 is MGHDK and CDR2 is SYGVNS. This CDR3 is 13 amino acids long. Trimming removed 3 bases at V and 8 bases at J, with 13 bases between. Here the CDR3 DNA reads TGTGCCAGCAGTGAGGGAGGCAATTCGGGCTACACCTTC. As protein: CASSEGGNSGYTF.

A remark on this clone: The junction differs from germline at one of its ends, possibly a read error. Other DNA sequences in the same sample also yield this CDR3. The genes are TRBV30 and TRBJ2-3, with D possibly being TRBD2 (6 bases). This CDR3 is 15 amino acids long. CDR1 GTSNPN and CDR2 SVGIG come from the germline V gene (reference sequence). CDR3 protein: CAWSAGVTSTDTQYF. CDR3 nucleotides: TGTGCCTGGAGTGCGGGAGTCACTAGCACAGATACACAGTATTTT.

This chain joins TRBV5-1 and TRBJ2-5, with D possibly called TRBD1 or TRBD2 (5 bases each). V was trimmed by 4 bases and J by 5 bases, leaving 24 bases between them. The CDR3 has 17 residues. Looked up from germline, CDR1 is SGHRS and CDR2 is YFSETQ. The CDR3 region is CASSLTRGLIWGETQYF. The CDR3 coding sequence is TGCGCCAGCAGCCTAACGAGGGGTCTCATCTGGGGGGAGACCCAGTACTTC.

The chain couples TRBV7-9 to TRBJ2-7, with 9 nucleotides matching TRBD1. V gave up 4 bases and J gave up 5 bases; unmatched junction bases: 6. The CDR3 totals 14 residues. Germline CDR1 reads SEHNR; CDR2 reads FQNEAQ (reference sequence). This CDR3 reads CASSSAGQGDEQYF. CDR3 DNA sequence: TGTGCCAGCAGCTCCGCGGGACAGGGAGACGAGCAGTACTTC.

The CDR3 nucleotides read TGTGCCAGCAGTTTACGCACCCCGCGGAGGGTAAAACTGTTTTTT. Translation: CASSLRTPRRVKLFF. The chain couples TRBV28 to TRBJ1-4; D is unresolved. Germline loops: CDR1 MDHEN, CDR2 SYDVKM. This CDR3 has 15 residues. V was cut by 2 bases and J by 10 bases, with 17 bases left in between.

This clone appeared a single time. This chain uses TRBV30 with TRBJ2-1, with D perhaps TRBD1 (6 bases). Trimming left V 4 bases short and J 7 bases short, with 17 bases between. The CDR3 runs to 14 residues. Germline CDR1 and CDR2: GTSNPN and SVGIG (reference sequence). The CDR3 sequence: CAWTLQGIGNEQFF. CDR3 nucleotides: TGTGCCTGGACCCTGCAGGGGATTGGGAATGAGCAGTTCTTC. Complete variable domain (other parts from reference TRBV30 and TRBJ2-1): SQTIHQWPATLVQPVGSPLSLECTVEGTSNPNLYWYRQAAGRGLQLLFYSVGIGQISSEVPQNLSASRPQDRQFILSSKKLLLSDSGFYLCAWTLQGIGNEQFFGPGTRLTVL.